Following are 29 T cell receptor beta chains from one sample sequenced in a study of T-cell memory formation after mild COVID-19. One entry per CDR3 protein results from TCRdb running MiXCR on the 5' RACE reads. The table records about half a million distinct CDR3 sequences, roughly 18% of them present only once. Sequencing was carried out using PBMCs or a T cell subset sorted from them (not recorded which). The receptors shown here come from an adult woman who had mild COVID-19 (a few samples of this study predate the infection). Cell type and time point are not known.

The rearrangement joins TRBV5-6 to TRBJ2-7; 8 nucleotides align to TRBD1. CDR1 is SGHDT and CDR2 is YYEEEE in the germline V gene. The V and J ends lost 6 bases and 5 bases, in that order; junction bases with no gene match: 10. This CDR3 has 14 amino acids. CDR3 sequence: CASIAGTGGNEQYF. The CDR3 coding sequence is TGTGCCAGCATTGCGGGGACAGGAGGGAACGAGCAGTACTTC.

The genes are TRBV10-3 and TRBJ2-2; 10 positions agree with TRBD1. CDR1 is ENHRY, CDR2 SYGVKD, per germline. The CDR3 contains 15 residues. Unmatched junction bases numbered 5, after V lost 6 bases and J lost 4 bases. CDR3 sequence reads: CAIRTGGLVTGELFF. The CDR3 DNA follows: TGTGCCATCAGGACAGGGGGCCTTGTCACCGGGGAGCTGTTTTTT.

This clonotype was observed a handful of times. This sequence joins TRBV7-3 and TRBJ2-3; TRBD2 matches 7 bases. From germline, CDR1 is SGHTA and CDR2 FQGTGA. CDR3 size: 15 residues. V lost 4 bases to trimming and J lost 5 bases; unmatched junction nucleotides: 9. CDR3 loop: CASSSWGGRGDTQYF. The CDR3 DNA reads TGTGCCAGCAGCTCATGGGGGGGACGGGGAGATACGCAGTATTTT.

This clonotype was counted a few times. V is TRBV15 and J is TRBJ2-7; D uncertain. Trimming pared 6 bases from V and 2 bases from J, leaving 8 bases between. The V gene's germline CDR1 is LNHNV and CDR2 YYDKDF (reference sequence). The CDR3 totals 12 residues. CDR3 nucleotides: TGTGCCACCAGAGACGCGACCTACGAGCAGTACTTC. Translated, it gives CATRDATYEQYF.

The chain recombines TRBV20-1 with TRBJ1-4; the match to TRBD1 covers 8 bases. V shed 6 bases and J 5 bases; nucleotides not matched to a gene: 5. This CDR3 has 13 amino acids. Per the germline V gene, CDR1 is DFQATT and CDR2 is SNEGSKA (reference sequence). CDR3 amino acids: CSAGRGQNEKLFF. The DNA for the CDR3 is TGCAGTGCGGGCAGGGGGCAGAATGAAAAACTGTTTTTT.

This chain connects TRBV10-2 to TRBJ2-5; D possibly corresponds to TRBD2 (6 bases). Deletions cut 6 bases from V and 5 bases from J, with 16 bases between. The germline gives CDR1 WSHSY, CDR2 SAAADI. The CDR3 sequence is 14 residues long. The CDR3: CASRDMAGRETQYF. The CDR3, as DNA: TGCGCCAGCAGGGACATGGCGGGAAGGGAGACCCAGTACTTC.

J is TRBJ1-1 and V is TRBV12-3 or TRBV12-4; D is unclear. This CDR3 region has 14 residues. The V gene lost 3 bases and the J gene lost 1 base, with 9 bases spanning the gap. The CDR3 sequence: CASSFQASNTEAFF. DNA for the CDR3: TGTGCCAGCAGTTTTCAGGCCTCGAACACTGAAGCTTTCTTT.

This clonotype was detected a few times. The chain carries TRBV9 and TRBJ2-5; D gene unclear. The CDR3 runs 14 residues. Germline CDR1 SGDLS, CDR2 YYNGEE. V lost 3 bases to trimming and J lost 3 bases, with 12 bases between them. The DNA of the CDR3 is TGTGCCAGCAGCGCAACGGACGGAGAAGAGACCCAGTACTTC. It translates to CASSATDGEETQYF.

This clonotype was detected a few times. The chain carries TRBV19 and TRBJ2-5, with unresolved D. Germline V gene sequence: CDR1 LNHDA, CDR2 SQIVND (reference sequence). Trimming left V 1 base short and J 2 bases short, with 8 bases between. CDR3 length equals 14 residues. For the CDR3, the DNA is TGTGCCAGTAGTATAGCGGGTCCTCAAGAGACCCAGTACTTC. This sequence encodes CASSIAGPQETQYF.

At least ten counts were recorded for this clonotype. The J gene is TRBJ2-7, the V gene TRBV10-3; TRBD2 matches at 10 bases. The CDR3 extends over 16 amino acids. Germline loops: CDR1 ENHRY, CDR2 SYGVKD. V lost 10 bases and J lost 2; bases outside the gene matches: 14. This CDR3 is CATGRGSGRETYEQYF. In DNA, the CDR3 is TGTGCCACCGGGAGGGGGAGCGGGAGGGAAACCTACGAGCAGTACTTC.

The chain employs TRBV4-3 and TRBJ1-4; no firm D call. Trimming took 1 base from V and 6 from J, leaving 12 bases between them. CDR3 length equals 15 residues. Germline V lookup: CDR1 LGHNA, CDR2 YSLEER. The CDR3: CASSQGSEVDEKLFF. For the CDR3, the DNA is TGCGCCAGCAGCCAAGGCAGTGAGGTTGATGAAAAACTGTTTTTT.

This clonotype turned up a few times. V usage is TRBV29-1 and J usage is TRBJ2-3; TRBD1 matches at 8 bases. Per the germline V gene, CDR1 is SQVTM and CDR2 is ANQGSEA. The CDR3 length is 17 residues. J lost 3 bases, V lost 1 base, and 12 bases had no gene match. CDR3 DNA sequence: TGCAGCGTTGAAGCCCTGGCAAGACAGGGGCGTACAGATACGCAGTATTTT. Translation gives CSVEALARQGRTDTQYF.

This chain links TRBV2 with TRBJ2-5; D may be TRBD1 (5 bases). The CDR3 covers 11 residues. Between the trimmed V and J ends, which lost 9 bases and 2 bases, there was a span of 7 bases. Germline assignment: CDR1 SNHLY and CDR2 FYNNEI. The CDR3 bases are TGTGCCAGAAGACAGCAAGAGACCCAGTACTTC. Translation gives CARRQQETQYF.

This chain uses TRBV4-1 with TRBJ1-1, with no clear D. Germline CDR1 MGHRA, CDR2 YSYEKL. Trimming stripped 1 base from V and 5 bases from J, with 8 bases between. CDR3 length: 13 residues. CDR3 DNA: TGCGCCAGCAGCCAAGGGGTGGTAACTGAAGCTTTCTTT. Protein sequence: CASSQGVVTEAFF.

V and J are TRBV7-3 and TRBJ2-2; the match to TRBD1 covers 10 bases. V lost 5 bases, J lost 5 bases, and 2 bases stayed unmatched. Per germline, CDR1 SGHTA and CDR2 FQGTGA. The CDR3 contains 14 residues. The DNA for the CDR3 is TGTGCCAGCAGCCGACAGGGGGCGACCGGGGAGCTGTTTTTT. The encoded protein is CASSRQGATGELFF.

This clonotype has a count of ten or more. The V and J genes are TRBV12-3 or TRBV12-4 and TRBJ2-1, with TRBD2 matching over 12 bases. The CDR3 is 15 amino acids. Trimming took 6 bases from V and 7 from J; bases not matched to a gene: 7. The CDR3 nucleotides read TGTGCCAGCAGGGAACGGACTAGCGGGGCGAATGAGCAGTTCTTC. Its protein is CASRERTSGANEQFF.

This clonotype was recorded a few times. The chain carries TRBV19 and TRBJ2-5; 7 bases agree with TRBD1. The CDR3 totals 16 residues. The V segment lost 3 bases and the J segment 1 base; nucleotides outside the gene matches: 8. The germline V gene encodes CDR1 LNHDA and CDR2 SQIVND (reference sequence). CDR3 in amino acids: CASSIRTGRLQETQYF. Here the CDR3 DNA reads TGTGCCAGTAGTATTCGGACAGGAAGACTCCAAGAGACCCAGTACTTC.

This clonotype came up a few times. This chain joins TRBV6-6 and TRBJ1-5; tentative D call: TRBD1 (6 bases). Trimming left V 4 bases short and J 3 bases short, with 13 bases between. The germline V gene has CDR1 MNHNY and CDR2 SVGAGI (reference sequence). The CDR3 is 15 residues long. Here the CDR3 DNA reads TGTGCCAGCAGTTGGGTGGACAGTATCAATCAGCCCCAGCATTTT. This gives the protein CASSWVDSINQPQHF.

This clonotype has more than one count but fewer than ten. The chain employs TRBV28 and TRBJ2-4; D uncertain. Trimming removed 3 bases at V and 5 bases at J, with 14 bases between. The CDR3 spans 15 residues. Germline CDR1 and CDR2: MDHEN and SYDVKM. Written as DNA, the CDR3 is TGTGCCAGCAGTTTTGGGTCGAGGCACCAAAACATTCAGTACTTC. It is translated as CASSFGSRHQNIQYF.

In this sample, this clonotype turned up a few times. The V gene is TRBV3-1, the J gene TRBJ2-1; 10 bases agree with TRBD2. This CDR3 region has 16 residues. J gave up 4 bases and V 3 bases, and 6 bases lay outside the gene matches. Germline values: CDR1 LGHDT, CDR2 YNNKEL (reference sequence). CDR3 residues: CASSQRGSGGYNEQFF. CDR3 coding DNA: TGTGCCAGCAGCCAGAGAGGTAGCGGGGGGTACAATGAGCAGTTCTTC.

The V call is TRBV7-8, the J call TRBJ2-5, with 8 bases aligning to TRBD2. Germline CDR1 is SGHVS and CDR2 is FQNEAQ. The V and J ends lost 3 bases and 4 bases, in that order; junction bases with no gene match: 10. The CDR3 length is 16 residues. The CDR3 nucleotides read TGTGCCAGCAGCTTTCTTTCGGGGGGGGCCTCAGAGACCCAGTACTTC. Translating gives CASSFLSGGASETQYF.

This sequence joins TRBV30 and TRBJ2-7; TRBD2 agrees at 8 bases. The CDR3 loop spans 11 amino acids. The J segment lost 7 bases and the V segment lost 8 bases, leaving 7 bases of the junction unmatched. Germline V CDR1 and CDR2: GTSNPN, SVGIG (reference sequence). CDR3 protein: CARGGAGEQYF. The DNA of the CDR3 is TGTGCCCGGGGGGGGGCAGGAGAGCAGTACTTC.

This clonotype was detected many times. This chain joins TRBV6-2 or TRBV6-3 and TRBJ2-1, with a tentative D call TRBD2 (6 bases). The CDR3 totals 13 residues. Germline-derived CDR1 and CDR2 are MNHEY and SVGEGT. V was cut by 2 bases and J by 6 bases, with 8 bases left in between. The CDR3 coding sequence is TGTGCCAGCAGTTACACTAGCTTCAATGAGCAGTTCTTC. It specifies CASSYTSFNEQFF.

The chain carries TRBV7-2 and TRBJ1-6, with 7 bases aligning to TRBD1. The germline V gene encodes CDR1 SGHTA and CDR2 FQGNSA. V lost 8 bases, J lost 9 bases, and 13 bases stayed unmatched. The CDR3 runs 15 residues. CDR3 protein: CASEITGEAISPLHF. The DNA of the CDR3 is TGTGCCAGCGAAATCACAGGGGAGGCAATTTCACCCCTCCACTTT.

The rearrangement joins TRBV5-1 to TRBJ2-3, with 14 bases fitting TRBD2. The CDR3 runs to 17 residues. The germline gives CDR1 SGHRS, CDR2 YFSETQ. J lost 5 bases, V lost 1 base, and 6 bases had no gene match. CDR3 sequence reads: CASSLPGLAGGQDTQYF. CDR3 nucleotide sequence: TGCGCCAGCAGCTTGCCCGGACTAGCGGGGGGCCAAGATACGCAGTATTTT.

The gene calls are TRBV20-1 and TRBJ2-7, with TRBD1 matching 8 bases. The germline CDR1 and CDR2 sequences are DFQATT and SNEGSKA (reference sequence). V lost 4 bases and J lost 2; bases outside the gene matches: 10. The CDR3 contains 15 residues. CDR3 in DNA: TGCAGTGCTACCATCGGGACAGGTGGGGCCTACGAGCAGTACTTC. This codes for CSATIGTGGAYEQYF.

This chain uses TRBV15 with TRBJ2-7, with D hard to call. Germline V CDR1 and CDR2: LNHNV, YYDKDF (reference sequence). The ends were cut back, 0 bases at V and 0 bases at J, with 9 bases in the middle. The CDR3 is 15 residues long. In DNA, the CDR3 is TGTGCCACCAGCAGAGAACTGATGAGCTCCTACGAGCAGTACTTC. Residues: CATSRELMSSYEQYF.

The sample holds a few counts of this clonotype. The V gene is TRBV9, the J gene TRBJ2-2; 10 bases match TRBD1. V was pared by 2 bases and J by 5 bases, with 6 bases of the junction left unmatched. The germline V gene encodes CDR1 SGDLS and CDR2 YYNGEE. The CDR3 extends over 16 amino acids. The CDR3 region is CASSVTGTGVTGELFF. In DNA form, the CDR3 reads TGTGCCAGCAGCGTGACCGGGACAGGGGTAACCGGGGAGCTGTTTTTT. Full variable domain (missing parts from reference TRBV9 and TRBJ2-2): DSGVTQTPKHLITATGQRVTLRCSPRSGDLSVYWYQQSLDQGLQFLIQYYNGEERAKGNILERFSAQQFPDLHSELNLSSLELGDSALYFCASSVTGTGVTGELFFGEGSRLTVL.

This clonotype was detected a few times. This chain uses TRBV29-1 with TRBJ1-2; TRBD1 might be the D (6 bases). Trimming removed 3 bases at V and 0 bases at J, with 17 bases between. Germline lookup yields CDR1 SQVTM and CDR2 ANQGSEA. The CDR3 has 16 amino acids. The CDR3 here is CSVEPLGTTANYGYTF. CDR3 DNA: TGCAGCGTTGAGCCTCTCGGGACAACTGCTAACTATGGCTACACCTTC.